The rows below give T cell receptor beta chains drawn from one sample of a study of CD4 and CD8 cells across lung adenocarcinoma regions. TCRdb recomputed calls from the PCR reads with MiXCR, one row per CDR3 protein. Here the sample spans about 3,200 distinct CDR3 sequences, over 60% being singletons. Sequences were obtained from CD4+ T cells from the margin of a lung tumor. These receptor sequences come from a female donor with lung adenocarcinoma. The CD4 and CD8 labels of this study may be unreliable. The CDR3 runs from the conserved cysteine through the conserved F or W. Fields, in order: J gene, clone size, D gene, V gene, CDR3 DNA, CDR3 protein. A D gene is named only where the DNA matches it firmly. Not every row has a clone size; where given, it reads once, few, many or a size class.

TRBJ1-4,NA,NA,TRBV7-9,TGTGCCAGCAGCTTAGACCTACAGGGCACAGTCGAAAAACTGTTTTTT,CASSLDLQGTVEKLFF
TRBJ2-1,NA,TRBD2,TRBV14,TGTGCCAGCAGCCAGGCCCTAGCGGGAGGTCCCTACAATGAGCAGTTCTTC,CASSQALAGGPYNEQFF
TRBJ2-4,NA,NA,TRBV6-1,TGTGCCAGCAGTGAATTCGGCGGGGCAGTGGCATTAGCCAAAAACATTCAGTACTTC,CASSEFGGAVALAKNIQYF
TRBJ1-1,NA,TRBD1,TRBV6-5,TGTGCCAGCAGTTCCTACAGGGGTGAAGCTTTCTTT,CASSSYRGEAFF
TRBJ2-7,NA,TRBD2,TRBV4-1,TGCGCCAGCAGCTCCGGGAGGGGGGACACTCCTTACTACGAGCAGTACTTC,CASSSGRGDTPYYEQYF
TRBJ2-7,few,NA,TRBV7-2,TGTGCCAGCAGCTTAGGCACAGTTCTAGCCTACGAGCAGTACTTC,CASSLGTVLAYEQYF
TRBJ2-5,NA,TRBD2,TRBV4-3,TGCGCCAGCAGCCTCGAGGCGGCTAGCGGAGCCGGCGAGACCCAGTACTTC,CASSLEAASGAGETQYF
TRBJ2-5,NA,TRBD2,TRBV7-2,TGTGCCAGCAGCTTAGTTGGCGGGGGGGCCCTTCAAGAGACCCAGTACTTC,CASSLVGGGALQETQYF
TRBJ2-6,NA,NA,TRBV7-3,TGTGCCAGCACCCAACTATCGACAATTTCTGGGGCCAACGTCCTGACTTTC,CASTQLSTISGANVLTF
TRBJ2-1,NA,TRBD2,TRBV6-1,TGTGCCAGCAGTGCGATTTTAGGGGGTTTCGGACTAGCGGGGGCCACATACAATGAGCAGTTCTTC,CASSAILGGFGLAGATYNEQFF
TRBJ1-1,NA,NA,TRBV6-1,TGTGCCAGCACCCAGAGAGCCATGAACACTGAAGCTTTCTTT,CASTQRAMNTEAFF
TRBJ2-6,NA,NA,TRBV11-2,TGTGCCAGCAGCACAGGCGGGACAGTACCCAGCTCTGGGGCCAACGTCCTGACTTTC,CASSTGGTVPSSGANVLTF
TRBJ2-1,NA,TRBD2,TRBV10-1,TGCGCCAGCAGTGCAAGCGGGATGGACAATGAGCAGTTCTTC,CASSASGMDNEQFF
TRBJ2-5,NA,NA,TRBV6-1,TGTGCCAGCAGGGCGAATACAGGGCTGGAGACCCAGTACTTC,CASRANTGLETQYF
TRBJ2-2,once,NA,TRBV7-6,TGTGCCAGCAGCTTAGCGAGGGTGGGAGCCACCGGGGAGCTGTTTTTT,CASSLARVGATGELFF
TRBJ2-7,NA,TRBD2,TRBV11-3,TGTGCCAGCAGCTTTGGCGGCGGGAGGGACCCCTACGAGCAGTACTTC,CASSFGGGRDPYEQYF
TRBJ2-2,NA,NA,TRBV7-7,TGTGCTAGCAGCTTGGACCGGGCCGGGGAGCTGTTTTTT,CASSLDRAGELFF
TRBJ2-2,NA,NA,TRBV14,TGTGCCAGCAGCCCCCCAGGCTTCACAGGGAGGGTCACCGGGGAGCTGTTTTTT,CASSPPGFTGRVTGELFF
TRBJ2-7,NA,TRBD1,TRBV18,TGTGCCAGCTCACCCTTAGATGTCGGTTGGGACAGGGCCTACGAGCAGTACTTC,CASSPLDVGWDRAYEQYF
TRBJ2-7,NA,TRBD2,TRBV11-2,TGTGCCAGCAGCTTAGATCTCTTGTCTAGCGGTCCCTACGAGCAGTACTTC,CASSLDLLSSGPYEQYF
TRBJ2-7,NA,TRBD2,TRBV12-3/TRBV12-4,TGTGCCAGCAGTTTAGTCCGGGGGGGCGAGCAGTACTTC,CASSLVRGGEQYF
TRBJ2-3,NA,NA,TRBV6-4,TGTGCCAGCAGTGAGGGGCCGTGCGGCACAAATACGCAGTACTTT,CASSEGPCGTNTQYF
TRBJ2-1,NA,TRBD2,TRBV11-3,TGTGCCAGCAGCTTAGGGCGGGGGACTAGCGAGAGGGATGAGCAGTTCTTC,CASSLGRGTSERDEQFF
TRBJ1-2,NA,NA,TRBV6-5,TGTGCCAGCAGTTACTCGCTGGGATACGGCTACACCTTC,CASSYSLGYGYTF
TRBJ2-1,NA,TRBD2,TRBV9,TGTGCCAGCAGCGTAGGACTAGCGGGTTACAATGAGCAGTTCTTC,CASSVGLAGYNEQFF
TRBJ2-1,NA,NA,TRBV12-3/TRBV12-4,TGTGCCAGCAGTTTAGCGTTTGGCGAGTTTTACAATGAGCAGTTCTTC,CASSLAFGEFYNEQFF
TRBJ2-1,NA,TRBD2,TRBV4-1,TGCGCCAGCAGTGGGGCTAGCGGTGTCTACAATGAGCAGTTCTTC,CASSGASGVYNEQFF
TRBJ2-7,NA,NA,TRBV3-1,TGTGCCAGCAGCCAAGATTCCGGTCAAGAGACGCAGTACTTC,CASSQDSGQETQYF
TRBJ1-5,NA,NA,TRBV27,TGTGCCAGCAGTTTAGGGAGCAGCCATCAGCCCCAGCATTTT,CASSLGSSHQPQHF
TRBJ2-3,NA,NA,TRBV6-5,TGTGCCAGCAGGTACACAGATACGCAGTATTTT,CASRYTDTQYF
TRBJ2-1,NA,NA,TRBV6-5,TGTGCCAGCATTTCGCAGGGTTATGAGCAGTTCTTC,CASISQGYEQFF
TRBJ2-1,NA,NA,TRBV7-2,TGTGCCAGCAAGCATCCCGGACTACGCTACAATGAGCAGTTCTTC,CASKHPGLRYNEQFF
TRBJ1-1,medium-sized,NA,TRBV6-1,TGTGCCAGCAGTGAAAGGAGAGCTGAAGCTTTCTTT,CASSERRAEAFF
TRBJ2-3,NA,NA,TRBV10-3,TGTGCCATCACACCTGGCTTTGTATTTTTAGTAGAGAGGGGTTTT,CAITPGFVFLVERGF
TRBJ2-7,NA,TRBD2,TRBV7-6,TGTGCCAGCAGCTTAAGTGTTGGAACTAGCGGTGGAAGCTCCTACAATGAGCAGTACTTC,CASSLSVGTSGGSSYNEQYF
TRBJ2-2,NA,NA,TRBV25-1,TGTGCCAGCAGTGAATTGGAGCTCTGGGGTAGGGCAACGGGCACCGGGGAGCTGTTTTTT,CASSELELWGRATGTGELFF
TRBJ2-3,NA,TRBD1,TRBV7-3,TGTGCCAGCAGCTCCGGACAGGGTTGGGATACGCAGTATTTT,CASSSGQGWDTQYF
TRBJ2-1,NA,NA,TRBV6-1,TGTGCCAGCAATGAACGTGCGAACACCGGGGAGCAGTTCTTT,CASNERANTGEQFF
TRBJ2-7,NA,TRBD1,TRBV6-1,TGTGCCAGCAGTGAACCGTATACAGGGGAGAGGCACGAGCAGTACTTC,CASSEPYTGERHEQYF
TRBJ2-3,few,NA,TRBV10-2,TGCGCCAGAAGTGATATAGTCATCACAGATACGCAGTATTTT,CARSDIVITDTQYF